This is a list of T cell receptor beta chains from one sample in a study of metastatic and nonmetastatic thyroid tumors. TCRdb reprocessed the PCR reads using MiXCR. The data hold about 93,000 clones, with roughly 13% observed a single time. The specimen was blood. These receptors all stem from a female donor with papillary thyroid cancer or a benign thyroid nodule (not recorded which). Some clones in this sample may be carry-over from other donors' samples. The CDR3 runs from the conserved cysteine through the conserved F or W. Each record gives: J gene, V gene, clone size, D gene, CDR3 protein, CDR3 DNA. The D gene is left open where the match is weak. Size tells how often a clone was seen (once, few, many) or the class of an expanded clone, and some rows leave it out.

>TRBJ2-7|TRBV6-1|-|-
CASSEDHGGCDEQYF
TGTGCCAGCAGTGAAGACCATGGGGGCTGCGACGAGCAGTACTTC
>TRBJ2-3|TRBV24-1|many|TRBD1
CATSDLEDRGTDTQYF
TGTGCCACCAGTGATTTGGAAGACAGGGGGACAGATACGCAGTATTTT
>TRBJ1-2|TRBV28|many|-
CASSLVRASNGYTF
TGTGCCAGCAGTTTAGTCAGGGCTAGTAATGGCTACACCTTC
>TRBJ1-1|TRBV6-2/TRBV6-3|many|TRBD1
CASSYPGQGSRNTEAFF
TGTGCCAGCAGTTACCCGGGACAGGGGAGCAGGAACACTGAAGCTTTCTTT
>TRBJ1-2|TRBV7-9|many|-
CASSLGAGPYGYTF
TGTGCCAGCAGCTTAGGTGCGGGTCCCTATGGCTACACCTTC
>TRBJ2-5|TRBV7-9|many|-
CASSLGGVRETQYF
TGTGCCAGCAGCTTAGGCGGGGTTCGAGAGACCCAGTACTTC
>TRBJ2-3|TRBV28|-|-
CASSPTRACFSTDTQYF
TGTGCCAGCAGTCCGACGAGAGCGTGTTTCTCCACAGATACGCAGTATTTT
>TRBJ1-2|TRBV6-5|many|TRBD1
CASSPESRDRGRANYGYTF
TGTGCCAGCAGTCCCGAATCCCGCGACAGGGGGCGCGCTAACTATGGCTACACCTTC
>TRBJ2-4|TRBV19|-|-
CASRSIAKNIQYF
TGTGCCAGTAGATCAATAGCCAAAAACATTCAGTACTTC
>TRBJ2-2|TRBV6-5|many|-
CASSYHHLGAPGELFF
TGTGCCAGCAGTTACCACCACCTGGGGGCCCCCGGGGAGCTGTTTTTT
>TRBJ1-1|TRBV29-1|many|-
CSVGEGTITEAFF
TGCAGCGTTGGGGAGGGGACGATTACTGAAGCTTTCTTT
>TRBJ2-1|TRBV7-3|many|-
CASSPSGHNEQFF
TGTGCCAGCAGCCCGTCGGGCCACAATGAGCAGTTCTTC
>TRBJ2-2|TRBV20-1|many|-
CSARLLQTGELFF
TGCAGTGCTAGATTATTACAGACCGGGGAGCTGTTTTTT
>TRBJ1-2|TRBV10-3|many|TRBD1
CAITGQEANYGYTF
TGTGCCATCACTGGACAGGAAGCTAACTATGGCTACACCTTC
>TRBJ2-7|TRBV29-1|many|-
CSALDRGAYEQYF
TGCAGCGCCCTGGACAGAGGAGCCTACGAGCAGTACTTC
>TRBJ1-5|TRBV18|many|-
CASSPLYGTNQPQHF
TGTGCCAGCTCACCTCTTTACGGGACCAATCAGCCCCAGCATTTT
>TRBJ1-2|TRBV7-9|many|-
CASSLGAGRMNGYTF
TGTGCCAGCAGCTTAGGGGCAGGGCGTATGAATGGCTACACCTTC
>TRBJ1-4|TRBV20-1|many|-
CSATGRWGEKLFF
TGCAGTGCCACTGGACGGTGGGGTGAAAAACTGTTTTTT
>TRBJ2-7|TRBV5-6|many|-
CASSLGTETYEQYF
TGTGCCAGCAGCTTGGGGACAGAAACCTACGAGCAGTACTTC
>TRBJ2-7|TRBV20-1|many|TRBD1
CSASDKGGASYEQYF
TGCAGTGCTAGTGATAAAGGGGGCGCCTCCTACGAGCAGTACTTC
>TRBJ2-5|TRBV28|many|TRBD1
CASSLRDRASTETQYF
TGTGCCAGCAGTTTAAGGGACAGGGCCTCTACGGAGACCCAGTACTTC
>TRBJ2-4|TRBV5-1|many|TRBD1
CASSESRGTANLLAKNIQYF
TGCGCCAGCAGCGAGTCCAGGGGGACAGCTAATTTACTAGCCAAAAACATTCAGTACTTC
>TRBJ2-1|TRBV9|many|TRBD2
CASSVAGLAGYNEQFF
TGTGCCAGCAGCGTAGCGGGACTAGCGGGCTACAATGAGCAGTTCTTC
>TRBJ2-2|TRBV20-1|many|-
CSTGGYTGELFF
TGCAGCACAGGAGGGTACACCGGGGAGCTGTTTTTT
>TRBJ2-7|TRBV6-5|-|-
CASSYSAQLSEQYF
TGTGCCAGCAGTTACTCGGCGCAGCTCTCCGAGCAGTACTTC
>TRBJ1-5|TRBV19|-|-
CASSTRGAGQPQHF
TGTGCCAGTAGCACTCGGGGGGCGGGACAGCCCCAGCATTTT
>TRBJ2-6|TRBV4-3|many|TRBD1
CASSHLQGRGANVLTF
TGCGCCAGCAGCCACCTACAGGGGAGAGGGGCCAACGTCCTGACTTTC
>TRBJ2-6|TRBV6-1|-|TRBD1
CASRGQGPSSGANVLTF
TGTGCCAGCAGGGGACAGGGACCAAGCTCTGGGGCCAACGTCCTGACTTTC
>TRBJ2-2|TRBV7-6|many|TRBD1
CASQGTGPTGELFF
TGTGCCAGCCAAGGGACAGGCCCCACCGGGGAGCTGTTTTTT
>TRBJ2-1|TRBV7-3|many|TRBD2
CASSLIGASGMYNEQFF
TGTGCCAGCAGCTTAATAGGCGCTAGCGGGATGTACAATGAGCAGTTCTTC
>TRBJ2-2|TRBV4-2|many|-
CASSQKASGTGELFF
TGTGCCAGCAGCCAAAAGGCCTCCGGGACCGGGGAGCTGTTTTTT
>TRBJ2-2|TRBV10-3|many|-
CAISEPRTRNTGELFF
TGTGCCATCAGTGAACCCCGGACACGTAACACCGGGGAGCTGTTTTTT
>TRBJ2-7|TRBV6-1|few|-
CASSSNTWLIGEHYF
TGTGCCAGCTCATCTAACACATGGTTGATAGGCGAGCATTACTTC
>TRBJ2-7|TRBV7-2|-|-
CASSLGMSSGEQYF
TGTGCCAGCAGCTTAGGGATGTCATCCGGGGAGCAGTACTTC
>TRBJ1-5|TRBV12-3/TRBV12-4|many|-
CASSSTRVGNQPQHF
TGTGCCAGCAGTTCCACCCGAGTCGGCAATCAGCCCCAGCATTTT
>TRBJ2-7|TRBV27|many|TRBD2
CASMWTGTSGEQYF
TGTGCCAGCATGTGGACCGGGACTAGTGGCGAGCAGTACTTC
>TRBJ1-3|TRBV28|many|-
CASSPFDRSSSGNTIYF
TGTGCCAGCAGTCCCTTCGACAGGTCTTCCTCGGGAAACACCATATATTTT
>TRBJ2-7|TRBV6-1|many|TRBD1
CASTLGQGATYEQYF
TGTGCCAGCACGCTGGGACAGGGGGCCACCTACGAGCAGTACTTC
>TRBJ1-2|TRBV6-1|-|TRBD1
CATTEGAGGIYGYTF
TGTGCCACCACCGAGGGGGCAGGGGGGATCTATGGCTACACCTTC
>TRBJ2-2|TRBV27|many|TRBD2
CASSLRGLLTGELFF
TGTGCCAGCAGTTTAAGGGGACTACTCACCGGGGAGCTGTTTTTT
>TRBJ2-7|TRBV15|many|TRBD1
CATSRDKGAPREQYF
TGTGCCACCAGCAGAGATAAGGGGGCGCCCCGCGAGCAGTACTTC
>TRBJ2-1|TRBV6-2/TRBV6-3|many|TRBD2
CASSYSSSGSYNEQFF
TGTGCCAGCAGTTACTCGTCTAGCGGGAGTTACAATGAGCAGTTCTTC
>TRBJ1-6|TRBV6-1|many|TRBD1
CASNTRTGWSPLHF
TGTGCCAGCAATACACGGACAGGGTGGTCACCCCTCCACTTT
>TRBJ2-5|TRBV27|many|TRBD2
CASSLYPGGDQETQYF
TGTGCCAGCAGTTTATACCCGGGAGGGGACCAAGAGACCCAGTACTTC
>TRBJ2-3|TRBV9|many|-
CASSTAGISTDTQYF
TGTGCCAGCAGCACCGCGGGGATTAGCACAGATACGCAGTATTTT
>TRBJ1-5|TRBV24-1|-|-
CATSDSSGDKYQPQHF
TGTGCCACCAGTGATTCCTCCGGGGACAAGTATCAGCCCCAGCATTTT
>TRBJ1-4|TRBV7-2|many|-
CASSLARVGEKLFF
TGTGCCAGCAGCTTAGCCAGGGTAGGCGAAAAACTGTTTTTT
>TRBJ2-1|TRBV4-3|-|-
CASSQDRRPEQFF
TGCGCCAGCAGCCAAGATAGGCGTCCTGAGCAGTTCTTC
>TRBJ1-5|TRBV19|many|-
CASSAPRGGDRQPQHF
TGTGCCAGTAGTGCCCCACGAGGGGGGGACCGACAGCCCCAGCATTTT
>TRBJ1-4|TRBV7-9|many|-
CASSLAHIATNEKLFF
TGTGCCAGCAGCTTAGCCCACATTGCAACTAATGAAAAACTGTTTTTT
>TRBJ2-7|TRBV30|-|TRBD2
CAWTGRGSGHYF
TGTGCCTGGACCGGTCGGGGTAGCGGGCATTACTTC
>TRBJ1-3|TRBV19|many|-
CASSIGAVSGNTIYF
TGTGCCAGTAGTATCGGAGCCGTTTCTGGAAACACCATATATTTT
>TRBJ1-3|TRBV4-3|many|-
CASSRTTESGNTIYF
TGCGCCAGCAGCCGCACCACAGAATCTGGAAACACCATATATTTT
>TRBJ2-1|TRBV7-3|many|TRBD2
CASSLSPGRMDEQFF
TGTGCCAGCAGCTTAAGTCCCGGGAGGATGGATGAGCAGTTCTTC
>TRBJ1-3|TRBV29-1|many|-
CSVGDLGNTIYF
TGCAGCGTTGGGGACCTTGGAAACACCATATATTTT
>TRBJ1-2|TRBV24-1|few|TRBD1
CATSNLRPPPDREFYGYTF
TGTGCCACCAGTAACCTAAGACCCCCCCCCGACAGGGAATTTTATGGCTACACCTTC
>TRBJ2-1|TRBV7-3|many|TRBD2
CASSSLAGVSLNEQFF
TGTGCCAGCAGCTCCCTAGCGGGAGTGAGTTTAAATGAGCAGTTCTTC